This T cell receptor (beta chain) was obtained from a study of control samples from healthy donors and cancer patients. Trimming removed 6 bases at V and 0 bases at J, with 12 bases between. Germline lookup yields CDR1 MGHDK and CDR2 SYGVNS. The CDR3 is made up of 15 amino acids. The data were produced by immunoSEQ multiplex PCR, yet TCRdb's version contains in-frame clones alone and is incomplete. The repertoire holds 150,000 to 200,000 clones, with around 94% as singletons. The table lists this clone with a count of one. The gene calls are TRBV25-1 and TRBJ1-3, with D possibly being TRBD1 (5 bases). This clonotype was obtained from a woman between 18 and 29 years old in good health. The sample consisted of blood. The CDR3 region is CASSPWGVSGNTIYF. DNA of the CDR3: TGTGCCAGCAGCCCCTGGGGGGTCTCTGGAAACACCATATATTTT.